This TCR beta chain was captured in a study of blood T cell repertoires in COVID-19. Only in-frame clones appear in the TCRdb table, and some are missing; sequencing was by immunoSEQ multiplex PCR. The sample holds some 200,000 clones, roughly nine tenths seen once. The sample taken for sequencing was peripheral blood. The sequence was obtained from a man aged 30-40 years with acute or convalescent COVID-19.

Here the CDR3 reads CASSDQGDGANSPLHF. DNA of the CDR3: TGTGCCAGCAGCGACCAGGGGGATGGGGCGAATTCACCCCTCCACTTT. The chain carries TRBV2 and TRBJ1-6; 7 bases fit TRBD1. Unmatched junction bases numbered 12, after V lost 6 bases and J lost 7 bases. Germline CDR1 and CDR2: SNHLY and FYNNEI. This CDR3 has 16 residues.